This TCR beta chain was recovered during a study of T cell clones after liver transplantation. Study at large: TCRbeta sequencing after a pre-transplant mixed lymphocyte reaction identified graft-donor-reactive clones, later tracked in post-transplant blood.

The CDR3 is 16 amino acids. Germline lookup yields CDR1 MNHEY and CDR2 SVGAGI. V was shortened by 0 bases and J by 6 bases, with 16 bases between the two germline ends. Profiled with immunoSEQ multiplex PCR; TCRdb holds only in-frame clones, not every one. The sample consists of roughly 62,000 clones, around three quarters of them appearing once. This clonotype was sampled from a human patient who received a liver transplant. Part of the T cell pool may stem from the graft donor. The rearrangement uses TRBV6-5 and TRBJ2-3; the D is unclear. This material consisted of CD4+ T cells from blood, taken at the 15-month timepoint. CDR3 sequence (DNA): TGTGCCAGCAGTTACTCGAACGGTCATTCCCCTGATACGCAGTATTTT. It specifies CASSYSNGHSPDTQYF.